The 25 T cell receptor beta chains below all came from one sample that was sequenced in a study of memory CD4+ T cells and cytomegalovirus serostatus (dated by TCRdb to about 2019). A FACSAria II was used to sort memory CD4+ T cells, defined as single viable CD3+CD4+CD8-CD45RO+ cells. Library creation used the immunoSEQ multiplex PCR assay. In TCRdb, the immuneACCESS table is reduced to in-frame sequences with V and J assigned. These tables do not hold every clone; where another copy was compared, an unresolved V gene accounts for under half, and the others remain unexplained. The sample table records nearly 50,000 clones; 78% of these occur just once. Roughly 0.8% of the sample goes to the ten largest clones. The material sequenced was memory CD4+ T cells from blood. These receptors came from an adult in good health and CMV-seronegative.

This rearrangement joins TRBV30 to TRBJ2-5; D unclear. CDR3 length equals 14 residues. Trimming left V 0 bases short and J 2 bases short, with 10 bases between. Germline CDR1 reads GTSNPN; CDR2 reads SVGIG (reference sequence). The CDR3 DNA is TGTGCCTGGAGTGTAAGCAGGATACAAGAGACCCAGTACTTC. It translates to CAWSVSRIQETQYF.

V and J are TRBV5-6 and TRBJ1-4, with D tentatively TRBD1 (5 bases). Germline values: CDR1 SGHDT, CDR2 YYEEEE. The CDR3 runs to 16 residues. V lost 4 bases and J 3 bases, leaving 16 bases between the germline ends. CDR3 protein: CASSLSWGLSNEKLFF. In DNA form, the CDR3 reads TGTGCCAGCAGCCTCAGCTGGGGACTCTCTAATGAAAAACTGTTTTTT. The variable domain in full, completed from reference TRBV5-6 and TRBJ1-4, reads DAGVTQSPTHLIKTRGQQVTLRCSPKSGHDTVSWYQQALGQGPQFIFQYYEEEERQRGNFPDRFSGHQFPNYSSELNVNALLLGDSALYLCASSLSWGLSNEKLFFGSGTQLSVL.

CDR3 region: CASSLGLAGDEQYF. The CDR3 nucleotides are TGTGCCAGCTCACTGGGACTAGCGGGAGACGAGCAGTACTTC. The chain uses TRBV18 and TRBJ2-7, with 14 bases that match TRBD2. CDR3 length: 14 amino acids. Per germline, CDR1 KGHSH and CDR2 LQKENI. After removal of 4 bases from V and 5 bases from J, the junction contained 1 base not matched to a gene.

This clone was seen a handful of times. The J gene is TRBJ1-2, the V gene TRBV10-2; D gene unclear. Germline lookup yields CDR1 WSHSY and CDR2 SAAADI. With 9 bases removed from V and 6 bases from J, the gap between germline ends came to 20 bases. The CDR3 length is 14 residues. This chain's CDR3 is CASPFSGPVHGYTF. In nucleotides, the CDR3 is TGCGCCAGTCCATTCTCGGGTCCTGTCCATGGCTACACCTTC.

The CDR3 sequence: CARGLWGGHGNQPQHF. The CDR3 bases are TGTGCCAGGGGGCTTTGGGGGGGCCATGGCAATCAGCCCCAGCATTTT. The V gene is TRBV19, the J gene TRBJ1-5, with D possibly matching TRBD1 (6 bases). From germline, CDR1 is LNHDA and CDR2 SQIVND (reference sequence). The CDR3 extends over 16 amino acids. V was cut by 9 bases and J by 2 bases, with 20 bases left in between.

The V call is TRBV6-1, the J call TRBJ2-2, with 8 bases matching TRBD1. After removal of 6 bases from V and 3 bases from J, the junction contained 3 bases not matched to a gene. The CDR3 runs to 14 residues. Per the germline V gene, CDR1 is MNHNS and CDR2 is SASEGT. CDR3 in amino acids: CASSGQGHTGELFF. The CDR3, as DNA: TGTGCCAGCAGCGGACAGGGACACACCGGGGAGCTGTTTTTT.

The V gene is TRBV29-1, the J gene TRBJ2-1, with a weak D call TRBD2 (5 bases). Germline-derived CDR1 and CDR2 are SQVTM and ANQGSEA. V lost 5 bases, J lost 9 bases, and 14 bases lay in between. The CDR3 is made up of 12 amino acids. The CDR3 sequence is CSVLPTRGEQFF. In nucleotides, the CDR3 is TGCAGCGTTCTACCAACCCGGGGTGAGCAGTTCTTC.

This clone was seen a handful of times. The CDR3 here is CASSENKGAKNIQYF. In DNA, the CDR3 is TGTGCCAGTAGTGAAAACAAGGGGGCCAAAAACATTCAGTACTTC. This chain uses TRBV19 with TRBJ2-4, with D possibly matching TRBD1 (5 bases). The CDR3 extends over 15 amino acids. V lost 5 bases to trimming and J lost 1 base, with 12 bases between them. From germline, CDR1 is LNHDA and CDR2 SQIVND (reference sequence).

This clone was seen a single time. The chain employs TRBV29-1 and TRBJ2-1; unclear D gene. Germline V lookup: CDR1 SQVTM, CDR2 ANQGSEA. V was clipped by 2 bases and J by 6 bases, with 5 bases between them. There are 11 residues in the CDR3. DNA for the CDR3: TGCAGCGTTGAACTCAGCAATGAGCAGTTCTTC. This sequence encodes CSVELSNEQFF.

This CDR3 is CSAESTDTQYF. In DNA form, the CDR3 reads TGCAGTGCTGAGAGCACAGATACGCAGTATTTT. The chain employs TRBV20-1 and TRBJ2-3; D is uncertain. This CDR3 region has 11 residues. Trimming pared 5 bases from V and 0 bases from J, leaving 3 bases between. CDR1 is DFQATT, CDR2 SNEGSKA, per germline (reference sequence).

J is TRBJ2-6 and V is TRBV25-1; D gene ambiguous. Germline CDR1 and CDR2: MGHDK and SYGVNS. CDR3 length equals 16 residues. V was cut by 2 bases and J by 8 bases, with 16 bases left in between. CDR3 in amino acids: CASSESWLGRTNVLTF. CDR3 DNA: TGTGCCAGCAGTGAAAGTTGGCTGGGAAGGACCAACGTCCTGACTTTC.

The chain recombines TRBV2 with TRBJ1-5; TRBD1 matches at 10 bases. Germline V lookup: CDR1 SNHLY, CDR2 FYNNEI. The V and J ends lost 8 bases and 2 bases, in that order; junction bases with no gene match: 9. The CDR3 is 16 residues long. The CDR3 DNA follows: TGTGCCAGCCGGGACAGGGGAGGAAGGGGCAATCAGCCCCAGCATTTT. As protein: CASRDRGGRGNQPQHF. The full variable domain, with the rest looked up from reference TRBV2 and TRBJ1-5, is EPEVTQTPSHQVTQMGQEVILRCVPISNHLYFYWYRQILGQKVEFLVSFYNNEISEKSEIFDDQFSVERPDGSNFTLKIRSTKLEDSAMYFCASRDRGGRGNQPQHFGDGTRLSIL.

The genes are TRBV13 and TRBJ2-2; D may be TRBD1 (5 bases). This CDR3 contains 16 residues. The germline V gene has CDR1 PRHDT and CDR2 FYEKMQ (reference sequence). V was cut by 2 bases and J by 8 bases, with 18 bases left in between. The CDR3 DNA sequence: TGTGCCAGCAGCTTACGTCTCCCTACAGGTCCGGGGGAGCTGTTTTTT. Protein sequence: CASSLRLPTGPGELFF.

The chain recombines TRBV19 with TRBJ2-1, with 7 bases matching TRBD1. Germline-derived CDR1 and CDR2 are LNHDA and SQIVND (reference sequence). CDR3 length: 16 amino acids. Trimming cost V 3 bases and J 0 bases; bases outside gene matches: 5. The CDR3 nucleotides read TGTGCCAGTAGTATTGTTGCAGGGGGCTCCTACAATGAGCAGTTCTTC. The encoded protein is CASSIVAGGSYNEQFF. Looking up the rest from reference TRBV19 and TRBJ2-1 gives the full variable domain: DGGITQSPKYLFRKEGQNVTLSCEQNLNHDAMYWYRQDPGQGLRLIYYSQIVNDFQKGDIAEGYSVSREKKESFPLTVTSAQKNPTAFYLCASSIVAGGSYNEQFFGPGTRLTVL.

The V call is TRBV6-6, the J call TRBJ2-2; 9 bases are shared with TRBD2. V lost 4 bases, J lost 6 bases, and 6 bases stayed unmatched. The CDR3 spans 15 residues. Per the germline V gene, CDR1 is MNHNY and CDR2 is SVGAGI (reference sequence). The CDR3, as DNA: TGTGCCAGCAGTTCCCAAGCGGGAGGCCCCGGGGAGCTGTTTTTT. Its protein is CASSSQAGGPGELFF.

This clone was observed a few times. CDR3 coding DNA: TGCGCCAGCAGCCAAGCCGCCAGGGGGATATATGGCTACACCTTC. Its protein is CASSQAARGIYGYTF. The J gene is TRBJ1-2, the V gene TRBV4-1; 7 nucleotides agree with TRBD1. Germline V lookup: CDR1 MGHRA, CDR2 YSYEKL. V shed 1 base, J shed 5 bases, and the junction held 7 bases outside the gene matches. This CDR3 is 15 amino acids long.

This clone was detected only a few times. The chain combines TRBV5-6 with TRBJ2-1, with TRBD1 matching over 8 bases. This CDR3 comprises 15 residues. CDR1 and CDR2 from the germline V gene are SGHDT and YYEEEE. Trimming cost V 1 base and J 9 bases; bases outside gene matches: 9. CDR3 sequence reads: CASSLWTGPFGEQFF. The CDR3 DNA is TGTGCCAGCAGCTTGTGGACAGGGCCGTTCGGTGAGCAGTTCTTC.

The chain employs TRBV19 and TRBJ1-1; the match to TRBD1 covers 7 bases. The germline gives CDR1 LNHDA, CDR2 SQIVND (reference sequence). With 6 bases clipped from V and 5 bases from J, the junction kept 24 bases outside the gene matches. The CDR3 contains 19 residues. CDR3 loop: CASSVPRQGISVVPTEAFF. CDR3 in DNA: TGTGCCAGTAGCGTTCCTCGACAGGGAATCTCTGTAGTCCCAACTGAAGCTTTCTTT.

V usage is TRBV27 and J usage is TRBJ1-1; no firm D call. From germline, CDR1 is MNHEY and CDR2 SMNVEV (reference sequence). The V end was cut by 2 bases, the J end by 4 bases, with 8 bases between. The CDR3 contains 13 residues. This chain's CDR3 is CASSLASSTEAFF. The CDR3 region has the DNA TGTGCCAGCAGTTTAGCGTCGAGCACTGAAGCTTTCTTT.

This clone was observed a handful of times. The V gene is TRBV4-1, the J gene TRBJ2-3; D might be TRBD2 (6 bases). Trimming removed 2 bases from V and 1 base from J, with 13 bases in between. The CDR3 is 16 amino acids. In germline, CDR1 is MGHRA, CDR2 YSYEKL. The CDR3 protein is CASSQTMTSGTDTQYF. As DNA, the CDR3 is TGCGCCAGCAGCCAAACGATGACTAGTGGCACAGATACGCAGTATTTT.

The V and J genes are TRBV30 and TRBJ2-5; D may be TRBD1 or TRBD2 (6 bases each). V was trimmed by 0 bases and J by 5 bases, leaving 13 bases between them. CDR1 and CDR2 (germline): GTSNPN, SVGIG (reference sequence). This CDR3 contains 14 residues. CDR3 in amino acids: CAWSVGGAGETQYF. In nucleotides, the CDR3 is TGTGCCTGGAGTGTGGGGGGCGCGGGGGAGACCCAGTACTTC. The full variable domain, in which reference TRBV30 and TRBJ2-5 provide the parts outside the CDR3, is SQTIHQWPATLVQPVGSPLSLECTVEGTSNPNLYWYRQAAGRGLQLLFYSVGIGQISSEVPQNLSASRPQDRQFILSSKKLLLSDSGFYLCAWSVGGAGETQYFGPGTRLLVL.

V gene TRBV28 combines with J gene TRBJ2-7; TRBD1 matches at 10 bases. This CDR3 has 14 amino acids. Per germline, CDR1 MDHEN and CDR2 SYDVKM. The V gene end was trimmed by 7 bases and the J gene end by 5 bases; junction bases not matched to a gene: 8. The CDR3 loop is CASTTGQGIHEQYF. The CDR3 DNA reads TGTGCCAGCACTACGGGACAGGGGATCCACGAGCAGTACTTC.

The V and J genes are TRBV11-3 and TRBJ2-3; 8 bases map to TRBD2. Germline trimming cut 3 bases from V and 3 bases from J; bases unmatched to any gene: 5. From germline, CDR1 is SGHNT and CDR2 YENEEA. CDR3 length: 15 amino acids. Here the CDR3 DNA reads TGTGCCAGCAGCTTCGGGGGGGGCCGAACAGATACGCAGTATTTT. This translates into CASSFGGGRTDTQYF. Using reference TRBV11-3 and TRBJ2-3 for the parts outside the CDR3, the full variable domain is EAGVVQSPRYKIIEKKQPVAFWCNPISGHNTLYWYLQNLGQGPELLIRYENEEAVDDSQLPKDRFSAERLKGVDSTLKIQPAELGDSAVYLCASSFGGGRTDTQYFGPGTRLTVL.

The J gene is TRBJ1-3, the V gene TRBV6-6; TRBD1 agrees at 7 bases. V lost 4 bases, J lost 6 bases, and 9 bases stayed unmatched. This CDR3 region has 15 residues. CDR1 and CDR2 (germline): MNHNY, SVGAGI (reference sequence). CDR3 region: CASSSRQGLTNTIYF. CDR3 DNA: TGTGCCAGCAGTTCGAGACAGGGATTAACAAACACCATATATTTT.

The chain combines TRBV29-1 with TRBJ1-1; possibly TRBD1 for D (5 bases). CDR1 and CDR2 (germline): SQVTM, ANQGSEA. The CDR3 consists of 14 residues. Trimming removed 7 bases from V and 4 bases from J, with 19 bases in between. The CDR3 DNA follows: TGCAGCGCACTCCTGATAGGGGTGGGCACTGAAGCTTTCTTT. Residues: CSALLIGVGTEAFF.